A selection of T cell receptor beta chains follows, all from one sample in a study of Tregs in tolerant kidney transplant recipients. These receptors lack a known antigen. TCRdb keeps only in-frame clones here, not all; method: immunoSEQ multiplex PCR. The data show some 15,000 clones, about 57% seen once. Specimen: Tregs from blood cultured with allogeneic cells. The receptors derive from a human donor in good health. The CDR3 runs from the conserved cysteine through the conserved F or W. Fields, in order: V gene, J gene, clone size, D gene, CDR3 protein, CDR3 DNA. D genes are given only for firm matches. Rows may omit the clone size; those that give it use once, few, many or a size class.

V: TRBV11-2
J: TRBJ2-7
size: -
D: -
CDR3: CASSFPRLGAYEQYF
DNA: TGTGCCAGCAGCTTCCCGAGACTAGGGGCCTACGAGCAGTACTTC

V: TRBV5-6
J: TRBJ2-2
size: large
D: TRBD1
CDR3: CASSLTGVAGELFF
DNA: TGTGCCAGCAGCTTGACAGGGGTGGCCGGGGAGCTGTTTTTT

V: TRBV7-2
J: TRBJ2-7
size: once
D: -
CDR3: CASSPPSGSYEQYF
DNA: TGTGCCAGCAGCCCTCCGAGCGGCTCCTACGAGCAGTACTTC

V: TRBV5-1
J: TRBJ1-6
size: -
D: -
CDR3: CASSLEESSYNSPLHF
DNA: TGCGCCAGCAGCTTGGAGGAGAGCTCCTATAATTCACCCCTCCACTTT

V: TRBV7-9
J: TRBJ1-1
size: few
D: -
CDR3: CASSLGTAGAFF
DNA: TGTGCCAGCAGCTTAGGGACGGCGGGAGCTTTCTTT

V: TRBV7-2
J: TRBJ1-4
size: once
D: -
CDR3: CASSPGATNEKLFF
DNA: TGTGCCAGCAGCCCAGGAGCAACTAATGAAAAACTGTTTTTT

V: TRBV5-8
J: TRBJ1-5
size: -
D: -
CDR3: CASSLPVQPQHF
DNA: TGTGCCAGCAGCTTGCCGGTCCAGCCCCAGCATTTT

V: TRBV7-2
J: TRBJ1-1
size: -
D: -
CDR3: CASSWSPNTEAFF
DNA: TGTGCCAGCAGCTGGAGTCCGAACACTGAAGCTTTCTTT

V: TRBV6-5
J: TRBJ2-6
size: once
D: -
CDR3: CASSPTPLGANVLTF
DNA: TGTGCCAGCAGTCCGACTCCTTTAGGGGCCAACGTCCTGACTTTC

V: TRBV5-1
J: TRBJ2-6
size: -
D: -
CDR3: CASSLGGDSGANVLTF
DNA: TGCGCCAGCAGCTTGGGAGGGGACTCTGGGGCCAACGTCCTGACTTTC

V: TRBV5-5
J: TRBJ2-2
size: -
D: -
CDR3: CASSLGGTGELFF
DNA: TGTGCCAGCAGCTTAGGGGGTACCGGGGAGCTGTTTTTT

V: TRBV30
J: TRBJ2-7
size: -
D: -
CDR3: CAWGRTDAYEQYF
DNA: TGTGCCTGGGGACGGACAGACGCCTACGAGCAGTACTTC

V: TRBV19
J: TRBJ1-4
size: -
D: -
CDR3: CASSPFGRENEKLFF
DNA: TGTGCCAGTAGTCCCTTCGGACGGGAAAATGAAAAACTGTTTTTT

V: TRBV9
J: TRBJ2-5
size: -
D: TRBD2
CDR3: CASSGSGWSETQYF
DNA: TGTGCCAGCAGCGGTAGCGGGTGGTCGGAGACCCAGTACTTC